A selection of T cell receptor beta chains follows, all from one sample in a study of T cell repertoires in cytomegalovirus infection. Antigens of these TCRs are unknown. TCRdb reprocessed the reads with MiXCR, giving one entry per CDR3 protein. The table records about 700,000 distinct CDR3 sequences, around a third of them present only once. Sample: cultured PBMCs, taken from culture after CMV antigen stimulation. The source is a human donor in good health (CMV status not recorded). Some clones in this sample may be carry-over from other donors' samples. Both conserved end residues are part of each CDR3. The order of the fields is J gene, clone size, V gene, D gene, CDR3 protein, CDR3 DNA. A D gene is named only where the DNA matches it firmly. For some rows the clone size is stated as once, few or many, or as a class when expanded; others skip it.

TRBJ2-3 few TRBV11-2 - CASSLGVAWGREDTQYF TGTGCCAGCAGCTTAGGGGTCGCATGGGGGCGCGAAGATACGCAGTATTTT
TRBJ2-7 - TRBV12-3/TRBV12-4 - CASSHPSGSGSYEQYF TGTGCCAGCAGCCACCCCTCTGGATCGGGCTCCTACGAGCAGTACTTC
TRBJ2-5 - TRBV5-1 TRBD2 CASSLADEGGPKETQYF TGCGCCAGCAGCTTGGCCGATGAGGGAGGGCCGAAGGAGACCCAGTACTTC
TRBJ2-5 - TRBV6-8 - CASQRTVQETQNF TGTGCCAGCCAAAGGACAGTTCAAGAGACCCAGAACTTC
TRBJ2-3 few TRBV6-6 - CASSHHTDTQYF TGTGCCAGCAGTCACCATACAGATACGCAGTATTTT
TRBJ1-1 - TRBV2 - CASSEIPRLEAFF TGTGCCAGCAGTGAAATCCCCCGACTAGAAGCTTTCTTT
TRBJ2-3 - TRBV5-6 - CASSLWTEDTQYF TGTGCCAGCAGCCTATGGACTGAAGATACGCAGTATTTT
TRBJ2-1 few TRBV6-2/TRBV6-3 - CASSPLDYYNEQFF TGTGCCAGCAGTCCTCTAGACTACTACAATGAGCAGTTCTTC
TRBJ2-3 few TRBV28 TRBD2 CASSQTWTSGGIESPDTQYF TGTGCCAGCAGTCAAACCTGGACTAGCGGGGGCATCGAGAGCCCAGATACGCAGTATTTT
TRBJ1-1 few TRBV9 - CASSVLGNTEAFF TGTGCCAGCAGCGTTCTCGGGAACACTGAAGCTTTCTTT
TRBJ2-7 - TRBV19 - CASSDGTLRPYEQYF TGTGCCAGTAGTGACGGGACTTTAAGACCTTACGAGCAGTACTTC
TRBJ2-5 few TRBV7-6 TRBD2 CASSLRASGVETQYF TGTGCCAGCAGCTTAAGGGCTAGCGGGGTTGAGACCCAGTACTTC
TRBJ2-7 - TRBV11-2 TRBD1 CASSSPGRDSSYEQYF TGTGCCAGCAGCTCCCCCGGAAGGGACAGTTCCTACGAGCAGTACTTC
TRBJ1-2 few TRBV12-3/TRBV12-4 - CASRPNGYYGYTF TGTGCCAGCAGGCCGAATGGGTACTATGGCTACACCTTC
TRBJ1-1 - TRBV7-9 TRBD1 CASSLRRITGTGYMNTEAFF TGTGCCAGCAGCTTAAGGCGAATCACCGGGACAGGGTACATGAACACTGAAGCTTTCTTT
TRBJ2-1 - TRBV28 - CASMGRAYNEQFF TGTGCCAGCATGGGGCGGGCCTACAATGAGCAGTTCTTC
TRBJ2-7 few TRBV4-1 - CASSQDVGWQYEQYF TGCGCCAGCAGCCAAGATGTCGGGTGGCAATACGAGCAGTACTTC
TRBJ2-7 few TRBV6-1 TRBD2 CASSESTGTSGYEQYF TGTGCCAGCAGTGAGTCTACCGGGACTAGCGGGTACGAGCAGTACTTC
TRBJ1-6 - TRBV7-6 - CASSSTGPHSPLHF TGTGCCAGCAGCTCGACAGGCCCTCATTCACCCCTCCACTTT